The 19 T cell receptor beta chains listed next were all sequenced from one sample in a study of cytomegalovirus exposure and HLA in healthy donors. PCR primers comprised 60 Vbeta and 13 Jbeta primers. TCRdb's copy holds only in-frame clones and misses some; the assay was immunoSEQ multiplex PCR. The sample contains 150,000 to 200,000 clones, roughly 80% of which appear only once. The sequencing sample was made of PBMCs. These receptors came from a man aged 35 to 55 in good health and CMV-seropositive.

The chain joins TRBV4-1 to TRBJ2-2; 7 bases match TRBD2. The germline V gene has CDR1 MGHRA and CDR2 YSYEKL. The CDR3 spans 17 residues. The J segment lost 4 bases and the V segment lost 1 base, leaving 9 bases of the junction unmatched. CDR3 in DNA: TGCGCCAGCAGCCAAGGGGTAGCAGGGAGGGTCACCGGGGAGCTGTTTTTT. Translating gives CASSQGVAGRVTGELFF.

The chain has TRBV7-2 and TRBJ1-2, with 8 bases aligning to TRBD1. CDR3 length equals 13 residues. Losses at the gene ends were 8 bases for V and 4 bases for J; bases not matched to a gene: 6. CDR1 and CDR2 (germline): SGHTA, FQGNSA. CDR3 amino acids: CASPGQGSYGYTF. The CDR3 region has the DNA TGTGCCAGCCCCGGACAGGGCAGCTATGGCTACACCTTC.

The J gene is TRBJ1-1, the V gene TRBV5-6; 12 bases line up with TRBD1. This CDR3 has 16 residues. Trimming removed 4 bases from V and 1 base from J; junction bases left unmatched: 5. The germline gives CDR1 SGHDT, CDR2 YYEEEE. The CDR3 DNA is TGTGCCAGCAGCCCAGGGACAGGGGGCCGGAACACTGAAGCTTTCTTT. Its protein product is CASSPGTGGRNTEAFF.

CDR3: CARGGTEAFF. The CDR3, as DNA: TGTGCCAGGGGGGGCACTGAAGCTTTCTTT. The V gene is TRBV19, the J gene TRBJ1-1, with D perhaps TRBD1 (5 bases). Trimming shortened V by 9 bases and J by 4 bases, and 6 bases separated the two germline ends. Germline V gene data show CDR1 as LNHDA and CDR2 as SQIVND (reference sequence). This CDR3 is built from 10 residues.

This sequence joins TRBV28 and TRBJ2-3; a weak D match, TRBD1 (7 bases). The CDR3 is made up of 16 amino acids. Germline CDR1 is MDHEN and CDR2 is SYDVKM. Trimming shortened V by 2 bases and J by 5 bases, and 17 bases separated the two germline ends. The CDR3 region is CASSLPPGRGVDTQYF. The CDR3 nucleotides are TGTGCCAGCAGTTTACCCCCGGGCAGGGGGGTAGATACGCAGTATTTT.

V usage is TRBV9 and J usage is TRBJ2-5; D ambiguous. The germline V gene encodes CDR1 SGDLS and CDR2 YYNGEE. CDR3 size: 14 residues. The germline V and J ends were trimmed by 0 bases and 2 bases, with 8 bases remaining between them. The CDR3 is CASSVGHHQETQYF. The CDR3 nucleotides read TGTGCCAGCAGCGTAGGGCACCATCAAGAGACCCAGTACTTC.

V and J are TRBV29-1 and TRBJ1-2, with D perhaps matching TRBD1 (5 bases). The CDR3 is 12 residues long. The ends were cut back, 8 bases at V and 8 bases at J, with 18 bases in the middle. The germline V gene encodes CDR1 SQVTM and CDR2 ANQGSEA. Here the CDR3 DNA reads TGCAGCTCACAGGAAGGGCAGGAAGGCTACACCTTC. Its translation: CSSQEGQEGYTF.

The chain links TRBV27 to TRBJ2-1; TRBD2 aligns across 8 bases. Trimming cost V 2 bases and J 4 bases; bases outside gene matches: 4. The germline V gene encodes CDR1 MNHEY and CDR2 SMNVEV (reference sequence). The CDR3 spans 15 residues. The CDR3 coding sequence is TGTGCCAGCAGTTTAAAGGGCGGGGGGTACAATGAGCAGTTCTTC. Residues: CASSLKGGGYNEQFF.

This clone was found a few times. This chain joins TRBV27 and TRBJ1-2, with D maybe TRBD1 (5 bases). The CDR3 extends over 12 amino acids. V was cut by 4 bases and J by 8 bases, with 11 bases left in between. Germline V gene sequence: CDR1 MNHEY, CDR2 SMNVEV (reference sequence). The CDR3 loop reads CASSSPTGGYTF. CDR3 bases: TGTGCCAGCAGTTCCCCCACAGGCGGCTACACCTTC.

The chain couples TRBV6-6 to TRBJ1-4; D remains unclear. Trimming cost V 2 bases and J 2 bases, with 6 bases left between them. The CDR3 is made up of 14 amino acids. Germline assignment: CDR1 MNHNY and CDR2 SVGAGI (reference sequence). In DNA form, the CDR3 reads TGTGCCAGCAGTTACGGGCAGACTAATGAAAAACTGTTTTTT. Translation gives CASSYGQTNEKLFF.

The CDR3 sequence: CASKVGLAAYNEQFF. The CDR3 nucleotides are TGTGCCAGCAAAGTTGGGCTAGCGGCCTACAATGAGCAGTTCTTC. The chain combines TRBV2 with TRBJ2-1, with 7 bases aligning to TRBD2. The CDR3 covers 15 residues. The junction had 8 bases not matched to a gene; V was cut back by 7 bases and J by 2 bases. Germline CDR1 reads SNHLY; CDR2 reads FYNNEI.

This clone was seen a handful of times. The chain links TRBV7-9 to TRBJ1-5; 7 bases agree with TRBD1. Germline CDR1 is SEHNR and CDR2 is FQNEAQ (reference sequence). The CDR3 length is 17 residues. Trimming removed 5 bases from V and 1 base from J; junction bases left unmatched: 11. The CDR3, as DNA: TGTGCCAGCAGCGTTAGCGGGACAGCGGGGAGCAATCAGCCCCAGCATTTT. This sequence encodes CASSVSGTAGSNQPQHF.

The rearrangement links TRBV9 to TRBJ2-7, with 7 bases aligning to TRBD2. Germline V gives CDR1 SGDLS, CDR2 YYNGEE. V shed 4 bases, J shed 3 bases, and the junction held 4 bases outside the gene matches. This CDR3 comprises 13 residues. The CDR3 protein is CASSPPGGYEQYF. The CDR3 bases are TGTGCCAGCAGCCCGCCGGGGGGCTACGAGCAGTACTTC.

This clone was observed once. The chain links TRBV9 to TRBJ2-5; unclear D gene. There are 14 residues in the CDR3. The V gene lost 0 bases and the J gene lost 5 bases, with 11 bases spanning the gap. In germline, CDR1 is SGDLS, CDR2 YYNGEE. The CDR3 loop is CASSVEGSSETQYF. The CDR3 nucleotides are TGTGCCAGCAGCGTAGAAGGTAGCTCCGAGACCCAGTACTTC.

The CDR3 DNA sequence: TGTGCCAGCAGCTTAGGTGACAGCTCCTACAATGAGCAGTTCTTC. Translation: CASSLGDSSYNEQFF. V is TRBV7-9 and J is TRBJ2-1, with D possibly matching TRBD1 (5 bases). The CDR3 extends over 15 amino acids. CDR1 is SEHNR, CDR2 FQNEAQ, per germline (reference sequence). Trimming cost V 1 base and J 0 bases, with 7 bases left between them.

The rearrangement uses TRBV5-4 and TRBJ2-2; 8 bases match TRBD1. The trim removed 4 bases at V and 4 bases at J, leaving 6 bases unmatched. Germline lookup yields CDR1 SGHNT and CDR2 YYREEE (reference sequence). The CDR3 spans 15 residues. The CDR3 here is CASSGTGQITGELFF. CDR3 DNA: TGTGCCAGCAGCGGGACAGGACAAATCACCGGGGAGCTGTTTTTT.

The V gene is TRBV15, the J gene TRBJ1-4; no firm D call. Germline lookup yields CDR1 LNHNV and CDR2 YYDKDF (reference sequence). The CDR3 loop spans 14 amino acids. The V and J ends lost 0 bases and 8 bases respectively, with 10 bases between them. The CDR3 coding sequence is TGTGCCACCAGCAGAGACAGGACTGGGGAAAAACTGTTTTTT. Amino acid sequence: CATSRDRTGEKLFF. Full variable domain (remainder filled in from reference TRBV15 and TRBJ1-4): DAMVIQNPRYQVTQFGKPVTLSCSQTLNHNVMYWYQQKSSQAPKLLFHYYDKDFNNEADTPDNFQSRRPNTSFCFLDIRSPGLGDTAMYLCATSRDRTGEKLFFGSGTQLSVL.

The chain combines TRBV7-6 with TRBJ2-2, with D unresolved. The CDR3 consists of 16 residues. V was clipped by 3 bases and J by 3 bases, with 14 bases between them. Germline V lookup: CDR1 SGHVS, CDR2 FNYEAQ. The CDR3 DNA sequence: TGTGCCAGCAGCTTGGGTCAGGCGTGGGACACCGGGGAGCTGTTTTTT. Translation: CASSLGQAWDTGELFF. The variable domain in full, completed from reference TRBV7-6 and TRBJ2-2, reads GAGVSQSPRYKVTKRGQDVALRCDPISGHVSLYWYRQALGQGPEFLTYFNYEAQQDKSGLPNDRFSAERPEGSISTLTIQRTEQRDSAMYRCASSLGQAWDTGELFFGEGSRLTVL.

This clone has only a few counts. The chain is built from TRBV11-1 and TRBJ2-5; 7 bases fit TRBD1. The V segment lost 5 bases and the J segment 4 bases; nucleotides outside the gene matches: 7. Germline assignment: CDR1 SGHAT and CDR2 FQDESV (reference sequence). This CDR3 has 14 amino acids. CDR3 nucleotides: TGTGCCAGCAGCCGCGACAGGGCGGCAGAGACCCAGTACTTC. Its translation is CASSRDRAAETQYF.